This TCR beta chain was sequenced during a study of T cells in Graves' hyperthyroidism and ophthalmopathy. Study results and caveats: Blood also contained most expanded thyroid clonotypes above 0.001.

This clonotype was seen ten or more times. Its antigen is unidentified. The CDR3 contains 16 residues. V lost 5 bases and J lost 7; bases outside the gene matches: 11. The V gene's germline CDR1 is MDHEN and CDR2 SYDVKM. The investigators amplified TCR beta CDR3 regions from RNA transcripts. TCR CDR3 underwent first-round RT-PCR with the HTBI primer set. MiXCR was run by TCRdb on the multiplex PCR reads, yielding one entry per CDR3 protein. The data contain hundreds of thousands of distinct CDR3 sequences, less than 15% of them singletons. The material sequenced was blood. The receptor's source is a woman aged 18-35 years with Graves' hyperthyroidism. The V gene is TRBV28, the J gene TRBJ1-5; 10 bases fit TRBD1. The CDR3 bases are TGTGCCAGCAGTCGTACCGGGACAGGGGATGGACAGCCCCAGCATTTT. This sequence encodes CASSRTGTGDGQPQHF.